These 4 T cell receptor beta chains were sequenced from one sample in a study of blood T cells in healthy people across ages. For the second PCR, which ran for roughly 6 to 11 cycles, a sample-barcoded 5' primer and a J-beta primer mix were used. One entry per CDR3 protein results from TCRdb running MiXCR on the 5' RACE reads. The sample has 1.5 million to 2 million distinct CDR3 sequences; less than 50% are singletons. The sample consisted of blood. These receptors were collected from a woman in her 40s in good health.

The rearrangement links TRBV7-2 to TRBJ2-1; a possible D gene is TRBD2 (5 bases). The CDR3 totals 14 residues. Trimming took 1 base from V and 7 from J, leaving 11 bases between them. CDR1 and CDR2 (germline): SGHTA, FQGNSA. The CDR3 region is CASSLGNRENEQFF. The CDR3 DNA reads TGTGCCAGCAGCTTAGGTAATCGGGAAAATGAGCAGTTCTTC.

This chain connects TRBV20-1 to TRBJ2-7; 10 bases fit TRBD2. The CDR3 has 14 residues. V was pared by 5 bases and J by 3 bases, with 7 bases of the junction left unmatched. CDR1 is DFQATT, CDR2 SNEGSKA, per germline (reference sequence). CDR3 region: CSAGLSGGGYEQYF. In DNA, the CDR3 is TGCAGTGCTGGATTAAGCGGGGGGGGCTACGAGCAGTACTTC.

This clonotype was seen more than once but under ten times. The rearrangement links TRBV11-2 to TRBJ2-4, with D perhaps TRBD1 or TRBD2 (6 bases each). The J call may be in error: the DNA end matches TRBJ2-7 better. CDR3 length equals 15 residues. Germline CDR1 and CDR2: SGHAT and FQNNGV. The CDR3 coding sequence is TGTGCCAGCAGCTTAGAGGGGGGCCTCCCCACCGAGCAGTACTTC. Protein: CASSLEGGLPTEQYF.

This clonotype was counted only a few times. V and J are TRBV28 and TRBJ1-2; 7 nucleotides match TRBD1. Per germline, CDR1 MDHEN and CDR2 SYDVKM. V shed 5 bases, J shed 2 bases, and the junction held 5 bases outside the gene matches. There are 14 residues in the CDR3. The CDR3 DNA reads TGTGCCAGCAGTCTACCGACAGGGAACTATGGCTACACCTTC. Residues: CASSLPTGNYGYTF.